The clone carrying this T cell receptor beta chain showed up just a few times. No antigen is known for it. The CDR3 has 17 residues. V lost 3 bases to trimming and J lost 4 bases; unmatched junction nucleotides: 14. The V gene's germline CDR1 is MNHEY and CDR2 SMNVEV (reference sequence). The entry originates in a study of identical twins. Healthy Caucasians alone served as donors. TCRdb recomputed calls from the 5' RACE reads with MiXCR, one row per CDR3 protein. The data contain some 1,700,000 distinct CDR3 sequences, around 33% of them singletons. The study, taken as a whole, reports: Beta clonotypes that were abundant in cord blood contained fewer insertions, a pattern absent from memory repertoires. Sequences that were beta out-of-frame showed weaker excess twin sharing.

What was sequenced was cord blood. The sequence came from a newborn girl in good health. The genes are TRBV27 and TRBJ1-2, with 7 bases lining up with TRBD1. CDR3 region: CASSFSPGMTGFYGYTF. The CDR3 DNA sequence: TGTGCCAGCAGTTTCAGCCCAGGAATGACAGGGTTCTATGGCTACACCTTC.